This T cell receptor (beta chain) was identified in a study of T cell responses to AZD1222 COVID-19 vaccine. Findings and limits, study-wide: Increased Spike-specific TCR breadth and depth were observed after two AZD1222 doses.

Clones were sequenced by immunoSEQ multiplex PCR, and TCRdb holds only the in-frame ones, with some missing. Of 100,000 to 150,000 clones listed, approximately 92% were seen once; the top ten hold 1.5% to 2%. Turning to this clone: Its antigen remains unknown.

Trimming stripped 0 bases from V and 2 bases from J, with 8 bases between. The CDR3 loop spans 15 amino acids. The V gene's germline CDR1 is MGHRA and CDR2 YSYEKL. The TCR comes from an adult who received the AZD1222 COVID-19 vaccine. Material: peripheral blood, obtained 28 days after the second AZD1222 dose. The chain joins TRBV4-1 to TRBJ1-3, with D unresolved. The CDR3 loop is CASSQDRVTGNTIYF. The DNA for the CDR3 is TGCGCCAGCAGCCAAGATAGGGTCACTGGAAACACCATATATTTT.